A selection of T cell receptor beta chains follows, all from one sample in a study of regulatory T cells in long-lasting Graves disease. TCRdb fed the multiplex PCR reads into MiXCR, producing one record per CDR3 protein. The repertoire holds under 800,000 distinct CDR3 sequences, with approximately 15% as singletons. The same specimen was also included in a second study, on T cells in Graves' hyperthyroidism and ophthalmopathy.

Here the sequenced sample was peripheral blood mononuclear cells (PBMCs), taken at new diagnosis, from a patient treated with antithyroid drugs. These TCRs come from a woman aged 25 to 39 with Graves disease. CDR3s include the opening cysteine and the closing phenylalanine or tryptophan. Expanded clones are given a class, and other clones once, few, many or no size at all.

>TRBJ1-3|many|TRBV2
CASSGQGPGNTIYF
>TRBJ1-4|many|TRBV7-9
CASSSNRDGEKLFF
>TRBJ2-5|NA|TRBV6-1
CASRQGGAETQYF
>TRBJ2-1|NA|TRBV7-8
CASGKTPGQGTGYEQFF
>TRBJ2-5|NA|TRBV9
CASSATTGGGETQYF
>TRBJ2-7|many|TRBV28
CASSHRTGVTYEQYF
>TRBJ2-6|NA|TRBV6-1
CASTTGPVLSGANVLTF
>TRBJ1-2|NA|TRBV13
CASSALQGPNYGYTF
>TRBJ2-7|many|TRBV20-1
CSAPRPDAGYEQYF
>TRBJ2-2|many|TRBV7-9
CASSVPGQGARGELFF
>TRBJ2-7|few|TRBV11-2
CASSPRLFSYEQYF
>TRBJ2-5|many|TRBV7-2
CASSLDGRGVWKTQYF
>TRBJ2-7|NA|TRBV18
CASSQGLIRSGEQYF
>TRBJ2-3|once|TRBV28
CASSQNPTDTQYF
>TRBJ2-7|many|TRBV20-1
CSAPGLAGGTYEQYF
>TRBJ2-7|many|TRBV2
CASKILGVGEQYF
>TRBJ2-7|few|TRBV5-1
CASRVAAGNYEQYF
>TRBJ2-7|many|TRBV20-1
CSAIELAGVSYEQYF
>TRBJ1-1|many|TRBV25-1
CASRQTANTEAFF
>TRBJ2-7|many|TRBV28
CASSSTGATTYEQYF
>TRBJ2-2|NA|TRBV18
CASSPISGMNTGELFF
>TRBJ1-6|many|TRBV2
CASWGHSNSPLHF
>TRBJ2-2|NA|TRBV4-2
CASSQVGLAGAGGELFF
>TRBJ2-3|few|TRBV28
CASTPPPGPATDTQYF
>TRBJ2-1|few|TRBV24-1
CATSDRFRADEQFF
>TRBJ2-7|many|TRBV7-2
CASSLVTGDYEQYF
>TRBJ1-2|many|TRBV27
CASSFRRTGTFGYTF
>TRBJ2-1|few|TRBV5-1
CASSLLGQDNEQFF
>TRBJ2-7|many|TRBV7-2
CASSLTSGRVYEQYF
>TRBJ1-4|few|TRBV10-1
CASSSRVTNEKLFF
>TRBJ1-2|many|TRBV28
CASSLGTGGRYGYTF
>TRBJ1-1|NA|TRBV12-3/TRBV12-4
CASRSTDLNTEAFF
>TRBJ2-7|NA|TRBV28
CASSGSGAGGFYEQYF
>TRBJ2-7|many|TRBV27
CASRETGGTYEQYF
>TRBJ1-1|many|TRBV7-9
CASTLGGTDTEAFF
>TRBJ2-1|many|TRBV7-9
CASSLTGDGEQFF
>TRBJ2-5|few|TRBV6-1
CASSVLRQETQYF
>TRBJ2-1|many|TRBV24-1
CATSEGTGVNEQFF
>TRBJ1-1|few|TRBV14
CASSPSRDRGPFF
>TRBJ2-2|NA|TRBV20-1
CSAFKIAAGELFF
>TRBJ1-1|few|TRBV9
CASSAQQNPSEAFF
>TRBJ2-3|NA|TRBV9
CASSVRTGPDTQYF
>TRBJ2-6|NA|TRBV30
CAWSSWTRESGANVLTF
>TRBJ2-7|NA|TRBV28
CASTTGTSFEQYF
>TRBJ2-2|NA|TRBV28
CASSGSGRAGELFF
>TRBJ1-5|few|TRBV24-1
CATGLGDQPQHF
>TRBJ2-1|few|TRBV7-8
CASSLGGTGQSRQFF
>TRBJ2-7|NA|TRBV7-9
CASSFSSGDTYEQYF
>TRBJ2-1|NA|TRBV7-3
CASSLMSSVDEQFF
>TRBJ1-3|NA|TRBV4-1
CASSLHGSEVFGNTIYF
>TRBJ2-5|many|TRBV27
CASSWSGGAETQYF
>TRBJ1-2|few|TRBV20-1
CSAHYRAGAYGYTF